This paragraph reports one TCR beta chain. The sample originates from a study of blood T cell repertoires in COVID-19. Looking at the study overall: T cells, B-cell-depleted T cells, or PBMCs supplied cDNA or gDNA.

V lost 3 bases, J lost 3 bases, and 10 bases stayed unmatched. Germline CDR1 reads KGHSH; CDR2 reads LQKENI. CDR3 size: 16 residues. Repertoires were generated with immunoSEQ multiplex PCR, while TCRdb's copy carries only in-frame clones and drops some. Of 250,000 to 300,000 clones listed, around 83% are singletons. Sequencing was done on a sample of PBMCs or T cells enriched from blood (not recorded which). The V gene is TRBV18, the J gene TRBJ1-1; 7 nucleotides match TRBD1. The clonotype comes from a man in his forties or fifties who had been exposed to COVID-19. CDR3 loop: CASSPTLLQGYTEAFF. As DNA, the CDR3 is TGTGCCAGCTCACCCACCTTGCTACAGGGGTACACTGAAGCTTTCTTT.